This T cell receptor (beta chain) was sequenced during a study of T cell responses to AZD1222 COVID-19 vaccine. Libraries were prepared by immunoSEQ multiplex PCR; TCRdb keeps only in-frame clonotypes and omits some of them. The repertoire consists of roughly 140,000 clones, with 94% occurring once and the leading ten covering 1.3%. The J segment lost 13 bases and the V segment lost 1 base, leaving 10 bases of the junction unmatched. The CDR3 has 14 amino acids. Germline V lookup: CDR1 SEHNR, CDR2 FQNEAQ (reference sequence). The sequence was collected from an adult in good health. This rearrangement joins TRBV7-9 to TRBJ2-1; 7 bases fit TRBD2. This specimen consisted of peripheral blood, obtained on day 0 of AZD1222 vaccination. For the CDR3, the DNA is TGTGCCAGCAGCTTAGAGGTCGCCGGGGGGAGACAGTTCTTC. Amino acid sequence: CASSLEVAGGRQFF.